This T cell receptor beta chain emerged from a study of T cell responses to AZD1222 COVID-19 vaccine. To note about this clone: What it binds is not known.

The V end lost 3 bases, the J end lost 2 bases, and 14 bases lay between the germline ends. This CDR3 region has 15 residues. From germline, CDR1 is SGHTA and CDR2 FQGNSA. Clones were read by immunoSEQ multiplex PCR, and TCRdb kept only the in-frame ones, dropping some. The sample consists of about 93,000 clones, roughly 90% of them appearing once. Study findings and constraints: CD4 TCRs covered the whole spike, strongest at regions 160-218 and 743-854. Baseline testing showed seropositivity in only a handful of AZD1222 recipients.

This clonotype was sampled from an adult in good health. The source was peripheral blood, collected on day 0 of MenACWY control vaccination. The chain carries TRBV7-2 and TRBJ2-7; weak D call: TRBD1 (6 bases). CDR3 in amino acids: CASSLNGQSTYEQYF. CDR3 sequence (DNA): TGTGCCAGCAGCTTGAACGGACAGAGTACCTACGAGCAGTACTTC. Complete variable domain (other parts from reference TRBV7-2 and TRBJ2-7): GAGVSQSPSNKVTEKGKDVELRCDPISGHTALYWYRQSLGQGLEFLIYFQGNSAPDKSGLPSDRFSAERTGGSVSTLTIQRTQQEDSAVYLCASSLNGQSTYEQYFGPGTRLTVT.